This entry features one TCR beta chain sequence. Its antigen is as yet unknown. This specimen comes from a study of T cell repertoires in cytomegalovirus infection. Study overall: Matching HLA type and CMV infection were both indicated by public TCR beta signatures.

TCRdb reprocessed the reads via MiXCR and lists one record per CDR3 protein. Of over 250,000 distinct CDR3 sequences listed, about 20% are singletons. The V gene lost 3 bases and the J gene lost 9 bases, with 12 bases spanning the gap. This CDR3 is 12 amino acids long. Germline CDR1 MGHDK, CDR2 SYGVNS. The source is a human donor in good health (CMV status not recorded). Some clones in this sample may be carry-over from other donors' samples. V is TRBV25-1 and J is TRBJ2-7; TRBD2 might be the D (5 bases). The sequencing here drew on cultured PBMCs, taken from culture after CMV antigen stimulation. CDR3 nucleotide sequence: TGTGCCAGCAGTGACCTTCGCGGGCGGCAGTACTTC. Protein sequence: CASSDLRGRQYF.